Detailed here is one T cell receptor beta chain. Its antigen is currently not known. Base qualities were left out, and no much larger clone turns up one base away. This record comes from a study of OX40 agonist ivuxolimab in advanced cancers. For context, the study as a whole: The costimulatory receptor OX40 (CD134) was targeted by ivuxolimab, a fully human IgG2 agonistic monoclonal antibody. Intravenous ivuxolimab was administered to patients every 2 weeks at six dose levels: 0.01, 0.1, 0.3, 1.5, 3 and 10 mg/kg. Among the roughly 50 dose-escalation patients, 19 had hepatocellular carcinoma, 15 or so melanoma, 9 renal cell carcinoma and 9 head and neck cancer. In the dose-escalation cohort, roughly four fifths of patients were male, and the mean age was roughly 60 years, with a range of about 23 to 85. Patients were allowed to have had prior anti-PD-1, anti-PD-L1 or anti-CTLA-4 therapy, and approximately 40% of the dose-escalation patients had been treated with checkpoint inhibitors. Partial responses were achieved by three dose-escalation patients, of whom one had hepatocellular carcinoma and two had cutaneous melanoma. Peripheral TCRbeta sequencing was intended to test whether TCR sequence diversity was altered and clonal T-cell expansion was caused by ivuxolimab. The paper reports the monotherapy dose-escalation portion (N of about 56 patients) of the phase I ivuxolimab trial.

Patients with autoimmune disease history or receiving systemic immunosuppression were excluded from the trial. Peripheral blood for TCR sequencing was drawn from every dose cohort at baseline, at cycle 4 day 1 and at cycle 7 day 1. The samples were taken from a phase I, first-in-human, multicenter, open-label dose-escalation trial of ivuxolimab. Adults with locally advanced or metastatic melanoma, renal cell carcinoma, hepatocellular carcinoma or head and neck squamous cell carcinoma were enrolled in the trial. CD4+ and CD8+ T cells were sorted separately from peripheral blood before TCR sequencing. Genomic DNA was extracted from sorted cells for sequencing of the TCRbeta CDR3 region. TCRbeta CDR3 regions were sequenced using the immunoSEQ Assay. The source is immuneACCESS, and TCRdb retained only in-frame sequences with V and J called. Part of the clones is not carried over; for the studies checked, unresolved V genes explain less than half of this, and the remainder is unexplained. The sample table records just under 65,000 clones; about 90% of these occur just once. 5.2% of the sample goes to the ten largest clones.

General conclusions and limits of the study: After ivuxolimab, CD8+ T cells had more expanded clones than CD4+ T cells on average. Low levels of normalized T-cell clonal expansion were also seen in some patients who did not respond. Antigen specificity was not determined for the clonally expanded peripheral T cells. At doses from 0.1 to 3.0 mg/kg, clonal expansion was seen in both CD4+ and CD8+ blood T cells between baseline and week 6. Partial responders in the 0.1-3.0 mg/kg groups had among the lowest normalized peripheral clonal expansion, especially among CD8+ T cells.

The source material was CD4+ or CD8+ T cells sorted from blood, sampled in a trial of the OX40 agonist ivuxolimab. This receptor was obtained from an adult with an advanced solid tumor such as melanoma, head and neck, liver or kidney cancer.

The CDR3 protein: CASSFWGASGSTGELFF. The nucleotides read TGTGCCAGCAGTTTTTGGGGGGCTAGCGGGAGTACCGGGGAGCTGTTTTTT. The V gene is TRBV27 and the J gene is TRBJ2-2; 10 of the junction bases match TRBD2. Taken from cysteine to phenylalanine, the CDR3 has 17 residues. Just CDR3 DNA is preserved here, 51 bases in frame from base 1. Taken from the germline V gene (reference sequence), the CDR1 and CDR2 loops are MNHEY and SMNVEV. For this chain, trimming is 3 bases at the V end and 5 bases at the J end, and the number of junction bases without a gene match is 9.